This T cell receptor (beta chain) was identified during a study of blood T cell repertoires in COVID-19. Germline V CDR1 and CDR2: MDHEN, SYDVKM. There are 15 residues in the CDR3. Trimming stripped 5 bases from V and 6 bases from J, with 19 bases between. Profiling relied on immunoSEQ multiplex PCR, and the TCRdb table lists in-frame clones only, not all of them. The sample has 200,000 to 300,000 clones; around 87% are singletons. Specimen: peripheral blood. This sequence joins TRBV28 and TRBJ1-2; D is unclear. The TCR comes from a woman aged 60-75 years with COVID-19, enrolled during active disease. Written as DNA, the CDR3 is TGTGCCAGCAGTCCCCCCCGGGTCGACCTTCATGGCTACACCTTC. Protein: CASSPPRVDLHGYTF.